Below are 8 T cell receptor beta chains sequenced from a single sample in a study of OX40 agonist ivuxolimab in advanced cancers. Repertoires were generated with immunoSEQ multiplex PCR, while TCRdb's copy carries only in-frame clones and drops some. The data show about 51,000 clones, around 73% seen once. The sequenced sample was CD4+ or CD8+ T cells sorted from blood, obtained in a trial of the OX40 agonist ivuxolimab. These receptors originate from an adult with an advanced solid tumor such as melanoma, head and neck, liver or kidney cancer.

A word on this clone: Within the sample, other DNA sequences also encode this same CDR3. The chain has TRBV5-1 and TRBJ2-7; D perhaps matches TRBD2 (6 bases). Between the trimmed V and J ends, which lost 3 bases and 2 bases, there was a span of 12 bases. Germline V CDR1 and CDR2: SGHRS, YFSETQ. There are 14 residues in the CDR3. The chain's CDR3 is CASSSGDLAYEQYF. For the CDR3, the DNA is TGCGCCAGCAGCTCGGGGGACCTTGCCTACGAGCAGTACTTC.

The chain joins TRBV7-2 to TRBJ2-1; D uncertain. Germline lookup yields CDR1 SGHTA and CDR2 FQGNSA. Trimming removed 7 bases from V and 0 bases from J, with 19 bases in between. This CDR3 comprises 17 residues. The CDR3 coding sequence is TGTGCCAGCACCAACCCCTCTACCCGGAGCTCCTACAATGAGCAGTTCTTC. It specifies CASTNPSTRSSYNEQFF. The whole variable domain, remainder taken from reference TRBV7-2 and TRBJ2-1, is GAGVSQSPSNKVTEKGKDVELRCDPISGHTALYWYRQSLGQGLEFLIYFQGNSAPDKSGLPSDRFSAERTGGSVSTLTIQRTQQEDSAVYLCASTNPSTRSSYNEQFFGPGTRLTVL.

The chain joins TRBV27 to TRBJ2-6, with D unresolved. CDR1 is MNHEY and CDR2 is SMNVEV in the germline V gene (reference sequence). V shed 5 bases and J shed 0 bases, with 17 bases lying between them. The CDR3 extends over 18 amino acids. The CDR3 DNA follows: TGTGCCAGCAGTCCCCGGACGACGGGTAGCTCTGGGGCCAACGTCCTGACTTTC. Residues: CASSPRTTGSSGANVLTF.

This clone appeared once. V gene TRBV5-4 combines with J gene TRBJ1-6, with a possible D match to TRBD1 (6 bases). Trimming stripped 3 bases from V and 16 bases from J, with 20 bases between. CDR1 is SGHNT and CDR2 is YYREEE in the germline V gene (reference sequence). This CDR3 comprises 14 residues. The CDR3 loop is CASSYRDGEGVLHF. DNA for the CDR3: TGTGCCAGCAGCTACCGGGACGGGGAGGGGGTACTCCACTTT.

J is TRBJ1-1 and V is TRBV5-4; D is unclear. The CDR3 spans 14 residues. Germline CDR1 SGHNT, CDR2 YYREEE (reference sequence). V gave up 1 base and J gave up 4 bases, with 11 bases separating them. The CDR3 sequence: CASSLSGRSTEAFF. The CDR3 DNA sequence: TGTGCCAGCAGCTTGTCAGGCCGTTCCACTGAAGCTTTCTTT. Full variable domain (rest looked up from reference TRBV5-4 and TRBJ1-1): ETGVTQSPTHLIKTRGQQVTLRCSSQSGHNTVSWYQQALGQGPQFIFQYYREEENGRGNFPPRFSGLQFPNYSSELNVNALELDDSALYLCASSLSGRSTEAFFGQGTRLTVV.

The rearrangement uses TRBV4-2 and TRBJ2-1; D call uncertain. V shed 4 bases and J shed 8 bases, with 15 bases lying between them. Germline assignment: CDR1 LGHNA and CDR2 YNFKEQ. This CDR3 region has 14 residues. The CDR3 DNA follows: TGTGCCAGCAGCCTCGATCCTCAAACGGATGAGCAGTTCTTC. This gives the protein CASSLDPQTDEQFF.

CDR3 bases: TGTGCCAGCCGACGAGGGGACACTGAAGCTTTCTTT. Translation: CASRRGDTEAFF. V usage is TRBV18 and J usage is TRBJ1-1; TRBD1 is a possible D gene (5 bases). The CDR3 sequence is 12 residues long. With 8 bases removed from V and 3 bases from J, the gap between germline ends came to 10 bases. CDR1 and CDR2 from the germline V gene are KGHSH and LQKENI. Combining the CDR3 with reference TRBV18 and TRBJ1-1 gives the whole variable domain NAGVMQNPRHLVRRRGQEARLRCSPMKGHSHVYWYRQLPEEGLKFMVYLQKENIIDESGMPKERFSAEFPKEGPSILRIQQVVRGDSAAYFCASRRGDTEAFFGQGTRLTVV.

This chain connects TRBV7-2 to TRBJ1-6; tentative D call: TRBD1 (5 bases). Per germline, CDR1 SGHTA and CDR2 FQGNSA. The CDR3 contains 13 residues. Trimming removed 5 bases at V and 7 bases at J, with 9 bases between. The CDR3 nucleotides are TGTGCCAGCAGCCAACGACAGAATTCACCCCTCCACTTT. Translated, it gives CASSQRQNSPLHF.